A single sample gave rise to the 20 T cell receptor beta chains below, sequenced in a study of T-cell memory formation after mild COVID-19. TCRdb itself ran the 5' RACE reads through MiXCR, one entry per CDR3 protein. This table has 470,000 or so distinct CDR3 sequences, around 17% appearing once. Source material: PBMCs or a T cell subset sorted from them (not recorded which). These receptors came from a man in his late teens or twenties who had mild COVID-19 (a few samples of this study predate the infection). Cell type and time point are not known.

This clonotype was observed at least ten times. This chain joins TRBV11-2 and TRBJ2-1; maybe TRBD2 (6 bases). The germline gives CDR1 SGHAT, CDR2 FQNNGV. V gave up 1 base and J gave up 7 bases, with 23 bases separating them. CDR3 length equals 18 residues. CDR3 protein: CASSLALPSVTLRNEQFF. The DNA of the CDR3 is TGTGCCAGCAGCTTAGCCCTCCCTAGCGTCACCCTCAGAAATGAGCAGTTCTTC.

J is TRBJ1-4 and V is TRBV14; the D is unclear. Germline CDR1 SGHDN, CDR2 FVKESK. Trimming stripped 4 bases from V and 8 bases from J, with 14 bases between. The CDR3 covers 14 residues. The CDR3 sequence: CASSPGSLREKLFF. CDR3 nucleotides: TGTGCCAGCAGCCCGGGAAGCCTCCGGGAAAAACTGTTTTTT.

This clonotype has more than one count but fewer than ten. The chain combines TRBV7-9 with TRBJ2-2, with D possibly TRBD1 on 5 matching bases. The CDR3 length is 16 residues. In germline, CDR1 is SEHNR, CDR2 FQNEAQ (reference sequence). Trimming pared 5 bases from V and 2 bases from J, leaving 15 bases between. CDR3: CASSTGRARNTGELFF. The CDR3 DNA is TGTGCCAGCAGCACCGGCAGGGCTCGTAACACCGGGGAGCTGTTTTTT.

This clonotype has just a few counts. DNA for the CDR3: TGCGCCAGCAGCCAGACACAGGGCTCCAATCAGCCCCAGCATTTT. Translated, it gives CASSQTQGSNQPQHF. The rearrangement uses TRBV4-1 and TRBJ1-5; tentative D call: TRBD1 (6 bases). The CDR3 length is 15 residues. The V gene lost 3 bases and the J gene lost 3 bases, with 12 bases spanning the gap. Germline-derived CDR1 and CDR2 are MGHRA and YSYEKL.

The V gene is TRBV15, the J gene TRBJ2-1, with TRBD2 as a possible D gene (6 bases). The CDR3 loop spans 13 amino acids. V was trimmed by 3 bases and J by 5 bases, leaving 8 bases between them. Per the germline V gene, CDR1 is LNHNV and CDR2 is YYDKDF (reference sequence). The CDR3 reads CATSSGRNNEQFF. DNA of the CDR3: TGTGCCACCAGCAGCGGGAGAAACAATGAGCAGTTCTTC.

J is TRBJ2-5 and V is TRBV20-1; D uncertain. The ends were cut back, 5 bases at V and 2 bases at J, with 12 bases in the middle. CDR3 length equals 13 residues. Germline CDR1 is DFQATT and CDR2 is SNEGSKA (reference sequence). This CDR3 is CSAPSRGQETQYF. CDR3 nucleotides: TGCAGTGCTCCCTCCCGCGGTCAAGAGACCCAGTACTTC.

This clonotype has a handful of counts. CDR3 DNA: TGTGCCAGCAGGGGGACAGGGGAACTCTATGGCTACACCTTC. Translation: CASRGTGELYGYTF. The rearrangement uses TRBV12-3 or TRBV12-4 and TRBJ1-2; TRBD1 aligns across 10 bases. Unmatched junction bases numbered 5, after V lost 6 bases and J lost 4 bases. The CDR3 runs 14 residues.

This clonotype came up many times. The genes are TRBV15 and TRBJ2-3; TRBD2 aligns across 9 bases. This CDR3 contains 16 residues. The germline V gene encodes CDR1 LNHNV and CDR2 YYDKDF (reference sequence). The ends lost 0 bases at V and 1 base at J; junction bases unmatched: 2. CDR3 sequence reads: CATSRDQRGGTDTQYF. Written as DNA, the CDR3 is TGTGCCACCAGCAGAGACCAGCGGGGGGGCACAGATACGCAGTATTTT.

In the case of this clonotype: The junction departs from the called germline gene at one end, perhaps through a read error. This chain joins TRBV4-2 and TRBJ2-7; 10 positions match TRBD1. The CDR3 length is 15 residues. Germline loops: CDR1 LGHNA, CDR2 YNFKEQ. As DNA, the CDR3 is TGTGCCAGAAGCCAGCAGGAGGGACAGGGGTACGAGCAGTACTTC. This codes for CARSQQEGQGYEQYF.

This clonotype was picked up one time. The CDR3 loop reads CASSEAMEDRATYEQYV. CDR3 nucleotide sequence: TGTGCCAGCAGTGAAGCGATGGAGGACAGGGCTACCTACGAGCAGTACGTC. The V gene is TRBV2, the J gene TRBJ2-7, with 8 bases lining up with TRBD1. Germline assignment: CDR1 SNHLY and CDR2 FYNNEI. CDR3 length: 17 amino acids. The V segment lost 0 bases and the J segment 2 bases; nucleotides outside the gene matches: 9.

This clonotype has more than one count but fewer than ten. The chain carries TRBV4-1 and TRBJ2-7, with a weak D call TRBD2 (7 bases). Germline assignment: CDR1 MGHRA and CDR2 YSYEKL. V was clipped by 3 bases and J by 0 bases, with 18 bases between them. The CDR3 has 17 amino acids. The CDR3 DNA follows: TGCGCCAGCAGCCATGGGTCTGCGGGGGCAAGCTCCTACGAGCAGTACTTC. The encoded protein is CASSHGSAGASSYEQYF.

The V call is TRBV11-3, the J call TRBJ2-2; 8 nucleotides line up with TRBD1. CDR1 is SGHNT and CDR2 is YENEEA in the germline V gene. The ends lost 4 bases at V and 5 bases at J; junction bases unmatched: 9. This CDR3 comprises 16 residues. Written as DNA, the CDR3 is TGTGCCAGCAGCTCGCGGACAGGGAAGAAGACCGGGGAGCTGTTTTTT. It specifies CASSSRTGKKTGELFF.

The rearrangement links TRBV10-3 to TRBJ1-1; maybe TRBD1 (5 bases). Trimming took 4 bases from V and 7 from J, leaving 10 bases between them. Germline values: CDR1 ENHRY, CDR2 SYGVKD. There are 12 residues in the CDR3. CDR3 loop: CAISVAGREAFF. As DNA, the CDR3 is TGTGCCATCAGTGTGGCGGGGCGTGAAGCTTTCTTT.

This clonotype was counted at least ten times. The chain couples TRBV5-6 to TRBJ1-1, with a weak D call TRBD1 (6 bases). Trimming took off 2 bases at V and 5 bases at J, with 13 bases between the two ends. The CDR3 is 14 residues long. CDR1 and CDR2 (germline): SGHDT, YYEEEE. CDR3 coding DNA: TGTGCCAGCAGCTTAAGGGCCAGGGGAACTGAAGCTTTCTTT. It specifies CASSLRARGTEAFF. Supplemented by reference TRBV5-6 and TRBJ1-1, the full variable domain reads DAGVTQSPTHLIKTRGQQVTLRCSPKSGHDTVSWYQQALGQGPQFIFQYYEEEERQRGNFPDRFSGHQFPNYSSELNVNALLLGDSALYLCASSLRARGTEAFFGQGTRLTVV.

The rearrangement uses TRBV3-1 and TRBJ2-6; D call uncertain. The CDR3 covers 14 residues. Germline CDR1 reads LGHDT; CDR2 reads YNNKEL (reference sequence). The V gene lost 4 bases and the J gene lost 0 bases, with 4 bases spanning the gap. CDR3 DNA sequence: TGTGCCAGCAGCCGGGCCTCTGGGGCCAACGTCCTGACTTTC. This sequence encodes CASSRASGANVLTF. Full variable domain (outside the CDR3, taken from reference TRBV3-1 and TRBJ2-6): DTAVSQTPKYLVTQMGNDKSIKCEQNLGHDTMYWYKQDSKKFLKIMFSYNNKELIINETVPNRFSPKSPDKAHLNLHINSLELGDSAVYFCASSRASGANVLTFGAGSRLTVL.

This clonotype was detected a few times. The rearrangement uses TRBV4-1 and TRBJ2-7; D assignment may be TRBD1 or TRBD2 (6 bases each). The CDR3 consists of 17 residues. CDR1 and CDR2 from the germline V gene are MGHRA and YSYEKL. With 2 bases removed from V and 0 bases from J, the gap between germline ends came to 17 bases. The CDR3 region has the DNA TGCGCCAGCAGCCAATACTTCGGGGGCCCTAGCTCCTACGAGCAGTACTTC. Protein sequence: CASSQYFGGPSSYEQYF.

The chain employs TRBV12-3 or TRBV12-4 and TRBJ2-6; D may be TRBD1 (5 bases). Trimming took off 6 bases at V and 3 bases at J, with 12 bases between the two ends. The CDR3 length is 15 residues. CDR3 DNA sequence: TGTGCCAGCAGCCTACAGGTGGTTGGGGCCAACGTCCTGACTTTC. Its protein is CASSLQVVGANVLTF.

This clonotype was counted a few times. CDR3 in DNA: TGTGCCATCAGTGGGACCGGGACAGGGATCGTTAGCACCGGGGAGCTGTTTTTT. Protein: CAISGTGTGIVSTGELFF. This chain links TRBV10-3 with TRBJ2-2; 9 nucleotides agree with TRBD1. Trimming cost V 4 bases and J 4 bases; bases outside gene matches: 13. This CDR3 has 18 residues. Germline CDR1 ENHRY, CDR2 SYGVKD.

V gene TRBV20-1 combines with J gene TRBJ2-7; D not certain. V lost 1 base and J lost 3, with 10 bases in between. This CDR3 is 13 amino acids long. Germline V lookup: CDR1 DFQATT, CDR2 SNEGSKA (reference sequence). This CDR3 reads CSARVPRRYEQYF. The CDR3 nucleotides read TGCAGTGCTAGAGTCCCCCGCCGCTACGAGCAGTACTTC.

The CDR3 coding sequence is TGCGCCAGCAGCTTGCAGGGGAGGAGGGACACTGAAGCTTTCTTT. Its protein is CASSLQGRRDTEAFF. The V gene is TRBV5-1, the J gene TRBJ1-1, with D tentatively TRBD1 (6 bases). The V end lost 1 base, the J end lost 3 bases, and 13 bases lay between the germline ends. The CDR3 consists of 15 residues. Germline CDR1 and CDR2: SGHRS and YFSETQ.